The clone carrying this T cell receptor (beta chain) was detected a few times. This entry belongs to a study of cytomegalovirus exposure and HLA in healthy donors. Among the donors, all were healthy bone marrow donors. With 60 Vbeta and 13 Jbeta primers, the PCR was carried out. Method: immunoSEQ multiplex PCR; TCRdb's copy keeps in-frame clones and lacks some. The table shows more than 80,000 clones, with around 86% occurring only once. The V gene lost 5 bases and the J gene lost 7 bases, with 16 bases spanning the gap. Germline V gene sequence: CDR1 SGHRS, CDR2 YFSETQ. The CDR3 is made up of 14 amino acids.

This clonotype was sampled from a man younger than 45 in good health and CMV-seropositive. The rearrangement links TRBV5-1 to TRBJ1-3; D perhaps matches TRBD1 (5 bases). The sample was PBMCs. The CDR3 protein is CASRTESGLNTIYF. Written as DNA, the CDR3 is TGCGCCAGCAGGACAGAGAGCGGGTTGAACACCATATATTTT.